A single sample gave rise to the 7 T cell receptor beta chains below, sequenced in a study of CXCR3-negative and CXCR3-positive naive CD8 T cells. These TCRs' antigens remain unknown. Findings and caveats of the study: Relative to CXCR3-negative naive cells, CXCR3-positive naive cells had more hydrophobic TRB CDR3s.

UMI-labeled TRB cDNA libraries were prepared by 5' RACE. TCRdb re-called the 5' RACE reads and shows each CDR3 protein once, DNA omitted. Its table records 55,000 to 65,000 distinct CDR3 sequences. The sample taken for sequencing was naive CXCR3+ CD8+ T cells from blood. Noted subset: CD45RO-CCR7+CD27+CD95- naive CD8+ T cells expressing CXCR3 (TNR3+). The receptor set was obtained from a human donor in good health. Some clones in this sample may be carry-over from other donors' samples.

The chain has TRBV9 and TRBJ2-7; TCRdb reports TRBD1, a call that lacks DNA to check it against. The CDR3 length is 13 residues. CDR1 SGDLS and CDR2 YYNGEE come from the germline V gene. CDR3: CASSGDTSYEQYF.

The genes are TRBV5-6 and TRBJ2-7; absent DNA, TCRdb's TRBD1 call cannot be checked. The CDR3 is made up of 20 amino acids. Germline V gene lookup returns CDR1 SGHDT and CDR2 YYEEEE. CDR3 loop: CASSLRSGTEKPLTTYEQYF. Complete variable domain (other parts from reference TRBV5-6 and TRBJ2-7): DAGVTQSPTHLIKTRGQQVTLRCSPKSGHDTVSWYQQALGQGPQFIFQYYEEEERQRGNFPDRFSGHQFPNYSSELNVNALLLGDSALYLCASSLRSGTEKPLTTYEQYFGPGTRLTVT.

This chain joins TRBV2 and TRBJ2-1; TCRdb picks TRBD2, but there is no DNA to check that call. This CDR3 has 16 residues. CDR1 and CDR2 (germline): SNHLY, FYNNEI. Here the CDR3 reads CASSEWGGQPYNEQFF.

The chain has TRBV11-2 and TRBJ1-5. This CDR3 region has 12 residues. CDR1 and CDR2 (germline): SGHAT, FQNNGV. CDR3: CASSFPNQPQHF.

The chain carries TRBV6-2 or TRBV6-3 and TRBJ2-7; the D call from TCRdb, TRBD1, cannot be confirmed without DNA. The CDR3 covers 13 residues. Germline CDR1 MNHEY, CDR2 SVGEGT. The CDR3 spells CASSYPGPYEQYF.

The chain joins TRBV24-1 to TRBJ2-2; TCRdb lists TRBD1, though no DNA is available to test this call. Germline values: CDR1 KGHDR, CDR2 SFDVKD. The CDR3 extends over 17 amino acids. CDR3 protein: CATSDPWTGGGSGELFF.

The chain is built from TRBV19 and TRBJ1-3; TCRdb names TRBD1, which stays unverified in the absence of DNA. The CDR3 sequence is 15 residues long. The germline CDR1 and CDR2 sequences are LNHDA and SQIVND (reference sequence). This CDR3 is CASRIQGYSGNTIYF.